This TCR beta chain was identified in a study of cytomegalovirus exposure and HLA in healthy donors. PCR used 60 Vbeta primers and 13 Jbeta primers. Here immunoSEQ multiplex PCR was the method, and the copy in TCRdb shows in-frame clones only, minus some. The sample has roughly 100,000 clones, around 84% seen once; the top ten hold around 1.3%. This clone was detected only a few times. The junction does not match germline at one end; this may be a read error. Germline CDR1 is SSHAT and CDR2 is FNYEAQ (reference sequence). The CDR3 has 12 amino acids. The sequence was collected from a man aged 25 to 45 in good health and CMV-seronegative. Sequenced sample: PBMCs. The chain couples TRBV7-7 to TRBJ1-1; a possible D gene is TRBD1 (5 bases). CDR3 residues: CASTREAAEAFF. For the CDR3, the DNA is TGTGCTAGCACCAGGGAAGCTGCTGAAGCTTTCTTT.